Shown below are 26 T cell receptor beta chains from a single sample sequenced in a study of T cells in localized non-small cell lung cancer. TCRdb keeps only in-frame clones here, not all; method: immunoSEQ multiplex PCR. The data hold tens of thousands of clones, with 60% to 85% observed a single time. The specimen comprised peripheral blood, sampled before any cancer treatment. These receptors were collected from a man aged 35 to 70 with stage I squamous cell lung carcinoma.

The chain couples TRBV7-9 to TRBJ1-5, with D possibly TRBD1 on 5 matching bases. In germline, CDR1 is SEHNR, CDR2 FQNEAQ (reference sequence). This CDR3 is 15 amino acids long. V gave up 2 bases and J gave up 6 bases, with 14 bases separating them. CDR3 sequence reads: CASSLSGLEVQPQHF. The DNA for the CDR3 is TGTGCCAGCAGCTTATCGGGGCTTGAGGTTCAGCCCCAGCATTTT.

This rearrangement joins TRBV28 to TRBJ2-2; possible D gene TRBD1, 6 bases. CDR1 MDHEN and CDR2 SYDVKM come from the germline V gene. This CDR3 is 15 amino acids long. V was trimmed by 2 bases and J by 4 bases, leaving 11 bases between them. The CDR3 loop reads CASSLPQGLTGELFF. The CDR3 nucleotides are TGTGCCAGCAGTTTACCACAGGGTCTCACCGGGGAGCTGTTTTTT.

The J gene is TRBJ2-1, the V gene TRBV9; 9 bases map to TRBD2. V lost 4 bases to trimming and J lost 0 bases; unmatched junction nucleotides: 8. Germline CDR1 and CDR2: SGDLS and YYNGEE. The CDR3 spans 17 residues. The CDR3 here is CASSPRLAASSYNEQFF. The CDR3 bases are TGTGCCAGCAGCCCCCGACTAGCGGCGAGCTCCTACAATGAGCAGTTCTTC.

The chain carries TRBV19 and TRBJ2-6, with a weak D call TRBD1 (5 bases). Germline V lookup: CDR1 LNHDA, CDR2 SQIVND (reference sequence). V was clipped by 6 bases and J by 11 bases, with 8 bases between them. This CDR3 has 11 residues. The CDR3 loop is CASSLQDVLTF. The CDR3 DNA reads as TGTGCCAGTAGCTTACAGGACGTCCTGACTTTC. The full variable domain, its missing parts supplied by reference TRBV19 and TRBJ2-6, is DGGITQSPKYLFRKEGQNVTLSCEQNLNHDAMYWYRQDPGQGLRLIYYSQIVNDFQKGDIAEGYSVSREKKESFPLTVTSAQKNPTAFYLCASSLQDVLTFGAGSRLTVL.

Only a few counts were recorded for this clone. J is TRBJ1-1 and V is TRBV10-3; no clear D. Germline CDR1 reads ENHRY; CDR2 reads SYGVKD. The CDR3 contains 13 residues. The ends were cut back, 3 bases at V and 3 bases at J, with 8 bases in the middle. The CDR3 protein is CAISDRGDTEAFF. CDR3 nucleotides: TGTGCCATCAGTGACCGCGGGGACACTGAAGCTTTCTTT.

This clone was observed a handful of times. This chain joins TRBV30 and TRBJ1-6; TRBD1 is a possible D gene (6 bases). CDR1 and CDR2 from the germline V gene are GTSNPN and SVGIG (reference sequence). V was shortened by 5 bases and J by 3 bases, with 8 bases between the two germline ends. The CDR3 runs 13 residues. The CDR3 DNA reads TGTGCCTGGGGACAGCACTATAATTCACCCCTCCACTTT. Translation gives CAWGQHYNSPLHF.

The V and J genes are TRBV6-6 and TRBJ2-1; D is possibly TRBD1 (5 bases). Germline-derived CDR1 and CDR2 are MNHNY and SVGAGI (reference sequence). The length of the CDR3 is 14 residues. V dropped 3 bases and J dropped 8 bases, with 14 bases sitting between them. The DNA for the CDR3 is TGTGCCAGCAGTTATAATACAGGCAAAGATGAGCAGTTCTTC. Translating gives CASSYNTGKDEQFF.

CDR3 amino acids: CAPSALRTDTQYF. The CDR3 nucleotides read TGTGCCCCCTCGGCTCTGAGAACAGATACGCAGTATTTT. The V call is TRBV19, the J call TRBJ2-3; no reliable D call. The ends were cut back, 11 bases at V and 3 bases at J, with 15 bases in the middle. CDR3 length: 13 amino acids. Germline CDR1 reads LNHDA; CDR2 reads SQIVND (reference sequence).

The chain links TRBV29-1 to TRBJ1-5; D gene unclear. In germline, CDR1 is SQVTM, CDR2 ANQGSEA. This CDR3 contains 13 residues. V lost 5 bases and J 1 base, leaving 9 bases between the germline ends. CDR3 loop: CSVREQSNQPQHF. CDR3 DNA: TGCAGCGTTCGAGAACAGAGCAATCAGCCCCAGCATTTT.

The CDR3 nucleotides read TGTGCCAGCAGTCCTCTAGATGAGGCCAGCTCCTATAATTCACCCCTCCACTTT. Its translation is CASSPLDEASSYNSPLHF. The J gene is TRBJ1-6, the V gene TRBV28; D is unclear. The CDR3 sequence is 18 residues long. Germline V CDR1 and CDR2: MDHEN, SYDVKM. The V end lost 5 bases, the J end lost 0 bases, and 17 bases lay between the germline ends. The entire variable domain, with the rest obtained from reference TRBV28 and TRBJ1-6, is as follows: DVKVTQSSRYLVKRTGEKVFLECVQDMDHENMFWYRQDPGLGLRLIYFSYDVKMKEKGDIPEGYSVSREKKERFSLILESASTNQTSMYLCASSPLDEASSYNSPLHFGNGTRLTVT.

The rearrangement joins TRBV21-1 to TRBJ1-5; TRBD1 reflects the table's D call only, with no check against the DNA. TRBV21-1 is classified as a pseudogene. This CDR3 is built from 12 residues. CDR3 sequence reads: CASSSRQKPQHF. DNA for the CDR3: TGTGCCAGCAGCAGCAGACAGAAGCCCCAGCATTTT.

The rearrangement uses TRBV6-1 and TRBJ1-1; D is uncertain. The CDR3 consists of 12 residues. Trimming pared 9 bases from V and 3 bases from J, leaving 11 bases between. Germline CDR1 is MNHNS and CDR2 is SASEGT. CDR3 DNA: TGTGCCAGTACGCAGGTTTACACTGAAGCTTTCTTT. Its protein is CASTQVYTEAFF.

In this sample, this clone turned up once. The CDR3 bases are TGTGCCTGGACTGGCAGATTTAACTATGGCTACACCTTC. Residues: CAWTGRFNYGYTF. The V gene is TRBV30, the J gene TRBJ1-2; no firm D call. This CDR3 is built from 13 residues. Germline CDR1 is GTSNPN and CDR2 is SVGIG (reference sequence). The V and J ends lost 4 bases and 1 base respectively, with 10 bases between them.

This clone was counted between two and nine times. The chain uses TRBV5-6 and TRBJ1-1; maybe TRBD1 (5 bases). Trimming took 7 bases from V and 5 from J, leaving 21 bases between them. Germline V gene sequence: CDR1 SGHDT, CDR2 YYEEEE. CDR3 size: 15 residues. The CDR3 DNA reads TGTGCCAGCTTCATGGACGGCCGGGGACGAACTGAAGCTTTCTTT. It is translated as CASFMDGRGRTEAFF.

The genes are TRBV11-1 and TRBJ1-6; 11 bases agree with TRBD1. This CDR3 has 13 amino acids. Trimming cost V 5 bases and J 9 bases; bases outside gene matches: 0. Germline CDR1 reads SGHAT; CDR2 reads FQDESV (reference sequence). The CDR3 loop reads CASSGTGGSPLHF. In DNA, the CDR3 is TGTGCCAGCAGCGGGACAGGGGGTTCACCCCTCCACTTT.

The chain links TRBV7-8 to TRBJ2-1, with TRBD1 matching over 7 bases. With 3 bases clipped from V and 10 bases from J, the junction kept 12 bases outside the gene matches. The CDR3 is made up of 15 amino acids. Germline assignment: CDR1 SGHVS and CDR2 FQNEAQ. This CDR3 reads CASSFRQGSVGEQFF. The CDR3 region has the DNA TGTGCCAGCAGCTTTAGACAGGGATCTGTTGGCGAGCAGTTCTTC. Filled out from reference TRBV7-8 and TRBJ2-1, the complete variable domain reads GAGVSQSPRYKVAKRGQDVALRCDPISGHVSLFWYQQALGQGPEFLTYFQNEAQLDKSGLPSDRFFAERPEGSVSTLKIQRTQQEDSAVYLCASSFRQGSVGEQFFGPGTRLTVL.

In DNA form, the CDR3 reads TGTGCCAGCTCGGGGGCGAACACCGGGGAGCTGTTTTTT. It is translated as CASSGANTGELFF. V gene TRBV18 combines with J gene TRBJ2-2; the D gene could be TRBD1 or TRBD2 (5 bases each). The CDR3 covers 13 residues. Germline loops: CDR1 KGHSH, CDR2 LQKENI. The V gene lost 6 bases and the J gene lost 0 bases, with 5 bases spanning the gap.

This chain links TRBV6-5 with TRBJ1-3; D is unclear. V lost 7 bases and J lost 2, with 15 bases in between. This CDR3 spans 15 amino acids. Per germline, CDR1 MNHEY and CDR2 SVGAGI. The CDR3 region is CASIPRRVAGNTIYF. The CDR3 DNA reads TGTGCCAGCATCCCAAGGAGGGTGGCTGGAAACACCATATATTTT.

This sequence joins TRBV15 and TRBJ2-3; 11 positions agree with TRBD2. The length of the CDR3 is 15 residues. The J segment lost 1 base and the V segment lost 3 bases, leaving 0 bases of the junction unmatched. Germline V gene data show CDR1 as LNHNV and CDR2 as YYDKDF (reference sequence). The CDR3 here is CATSRTSGGTDTQYF. The CDR3, as DNA: TGTGCCACCAGCAGGACTAGCGGGGGCACAGATACGCAGTATTTT. The entire variable domain, with the rest obtained from reference TRBV15 and TRBJ2-3, is as follows: DAMVIQNPRYQVTQFGKPVTLSCSQTLNHNVMYWYQQKSSQAPKLLFHYYDKDFNNEADTPDNFQSRRPNTSFCFLDIRSPGLGDTAMYLCATSRTSGGTDTQYFGPGTRLTVL.

The rearrangement links TRBV10-2 to TRBJ2-1; D call uncertain. The CDR3 has 13 residues. V was clipped by 7 bases and J by 6 bases, with 13 bases between them. In germline, CDR1 is WSHSY, CDR2 SAAADI. Here the CDR3 reads CASNGMLSNEQFF. The DNA of the CDR3 is TGCGCCAGCAACGGAATGTTAAGCAATGAGCAGTTCTTC.

The gene calls are TRBV9 and TRBJ1-2, with D perhaps TRBD1 (5 bases). V was trimmed by 4 bases and J by 8 bases, leaving 24 bases between them. Germline assignment: CDR1 SGDLS and CDR2 YYNGEE. CDR3 length: 16 residues. The CDR3 region has the DNA TGTGCCAGCAGCCCCCAAGGGGTGGGGCGGGTTGGAGGCTACACCTTC. It translates to CASSPQGVGRVGGYTF. Supplemented by reference TRBV9 and TRBJ1-2, the full variable domain reads DSGVTQTPKHLITATGQRVTLRCSPRSGDLSVYWYQQSLDQGLQFLIQYYNGEERAKGNILERFSAQQFPDLHSELNLSSLELGDSALYFCASSPQGVGRVGGYTFGSGTRLTVV.

The genes are TRBV5-1 and TRBJ2-3; tentative D call: TRBD2 (5 bases). Germline CDR1 reads SGHRS; CDR2 reads YFSETQ. The CDR3 sequence is 13 residues long. Trimming shortened V by 0 bases and J by 4 bases, and 6 bases separated the two germline ends. CDR3 DNA sequence: TGCGCCAGCAGCTTGGCCGGGGCAGATACGCAGTATTTT. Its translation is CASSLAGADTQYF. Using reference TRBV5-1 and TRBJ2-3 for the parts outside the CDR3, the full variable domain is KAGVTQTPRYLIKTRGQQVTLSCSPISGHRSVSWYQQTPGQGLQFLFEYFSETQRNKGNFPGRFSGRQFSNSRSEMNVSTLELGDSALYLCASSLAGADTQYFGPGTRLTVL.

The chain links TRBV29-1 to TRBJ2-7; D call uncertain. CDR3 length: 12 amino acids. Germline V gene lookup returns CDR1 SQVTM and CDR2 ANQGSEA. V gave up 4 bases and J gave up 4 bases, with 11 bases separating them. CDR3 nucleotides: TGCAGCGTTGGCGGTGAAGGATACGAGCAGTACTTC. It translates to CSVGGEGYEQYF.

The J gene is TRBJ2-1, the V gene TRBV7-9; D gene uncertain. Trimming left V 8 bases short and J 2 bases short, with 13 bases between. In germline, CDR1 is SEHNR, CDR2 FQNEAQ (reference sequence). The CDR3 covers 14 residues. CDR3 sequence (DNA): TGTGCCAGCCACCGGGCGTCTACCTACAATGAGCAGTTCTTC. Its protein is CASHRASTYNEQFF.

The rearrangement joins TRBV9 to TRBJ2-2, with no clear D. V was pared by 6 bases and J by 1 base, with 7 bases between. The CDR3 loop spans 13 amino acids. Germline CDR1 is SGDLS and CDR2 is YYNGEE. This CDR3 is CASTGQNTGELFF. CDR3 in DNA: TGTGCCAGCACTGGGCAGAACACCGGGGAGCTGTTTTTT.

In its sample, this clone was seen once. The rearrangement uses TRBV9 and TRBJ1-2; a weak D match, TRBD1 (6 bases). The germline V and J ends were trimmed by 0 bases and 8 bases, with 17 bases remaining between them. The CDR3 covers 15 residues. Germline CDR1 is SGDLS and CDR2 is YYNGEE. The DNA of the CDR3 is TGTGCCAGCAGCGTAGGAGAAGGGGTACAGGGCGGCTACACCTTC. Encoded protein: CASSVGEGVQGGYTF.